These 14 T cell receptor beta chains share one sample of origin, sequenced in a study of OX40 agonist ivuxolimab in advanced cancers. Only in-frame clones appear in the TCRdb table, and some are missing; sequencing was by immunoSEQ multiplex PCR. The repertoire holds more than 60,000 clones, with approximately 94% as singletons. The material was CD4+ or CD8+ T cells sorted from blood, obtained in a trial of the OX40 agonist ivuxolimab. The receptors originated from an adult with an advanced solid tumor such as melanoma, head and neck, liver or kidney cancer.

V and J are TRBV15 and TRBJ2-7, with a tentative D call TRBD1 (6 bases). There are 13 residues in the CDR3. Looked up from germline, CDR1 is LNHNV and CDR2 is YYDKDF (reference sequence). The V end lost 2 bases, the J end lost 2 bases, and 7 bases lay between the germline ends. The CDR3 region is CATSRYRAYEQYF. CDR3 DNA sequence: TGTGCCACCAGCAGATACAGGGCCTACGAGCAGTACTTC. Combining the CDR3 with reference TRBV15 and TRBJ2-7 gives the whole variable domain DAMVIQNPRYQVTQFGKPVTLSCSQTLNHNVMYWYQQKSSQAPKLLFHYYDKDFNNEADTPDNFQSRRPNTSFCFLDIRSPGLGDTAMYLCATSRYRAYEQYFGPGTRLTVT.

The V gene is TRBV27, the J gene TRBJ2-7, with 7 bases identical to TRBD1. Per the germline V gene, CDR1 is MNHEY and CDR2 is SMNVEV (reference sequence). CDR3 length: 12 residues. V shed 6 bases, J shed 4 bases, and the junction held 3 bases outside the gene matches. In DNA form, the CDR3 reads TGTGCCAGCAGAGGGACAGTATACGAGCAGTACTTC. Translating gives CASRGTVYEQYF.

The chain links TRBV19 to TRBJ2-7, with TRBD2 identical over 12 bases. The V gene's germline CDR1 is LNHDA and CDR2 SQIVND (reference sequence). Trimming removed 4 bases from V and 4 bases from J; junction bases left unmatched: 5. CDR3 size: 15 residues. The CDR3 DNA follows: TGTGCCAGTAGTACCCGGACTAGCGGGATATACGAGCAGTACTTC. It yields the protein CASSTRTSGIYEQYF.

The chain recombines TRBV5-6 with TRBJ2-3, with 7 bases lining up with TRBD1. Germline V gene data show CDR1 as SGHDT and CDR2 as YYEEEE. The V gene end was trimmed by 4 bases and the J gene end by 2 bases; junction bases not matched to a gene: 10. The CDR3 runs 16 residues. The CDR3 DNA reads TGTGCCAGCAGCCCCGTAGGGGACAGATACACAGATACGCAGTATTTT. It yields the protein CASSPVGDRYTDTQYF.

This clone was counted a few times. The chain couples TRBV19 to TRBJ1-2; 7 nucleotides line up with TRBD1. The CDR3 contains 17 residues. Germline CDR1 LNHDA, CDR2 SQIVND (reference sequence). V shed 3 bases and J 3 bases; nucleotides not matched to a gene: 13. The DNA of the CDR3 is TGTGCCAGTAGTATGGGACCTAGGGGGCAAGGGGACTATGGCTACACCTTC. This encodes CASSMGPRGQGDYGYTF. Supplemented by reference TRBV19 and TRBJ1-2, the full variable domain reads DGGITQSPKYLFRKEGQNVTLSCEQNLNHDAMYWYRQDPGQGLRLIYYSQIVNDFQKGDIAEGYSVSREKKESFPLTVTSAQKNPTAFYLCASSMGPRGQGDYGYTFGSGTRLTVV.

This rearrangement joins TRBV6-1 to TRBJ2-7; D may be TRBD2 (6 bases). V was shortened by 3 bases and J by 1 base, with 19 bases between the two germline ends. Germline assignment: CDR1 MNHNS and CDR2 SASEGT. The CDR3 sequence is 17 residues long. The chain's CDR3 is CASSDEWAGRGSYEQYF. CDR3 coding DNA: TGTGCCAGCAGTGACGAGTGGGCGGGAAGGGGATCCTACGAGCAGTACTTC.

This clone was counted once. This rearrangement joins TRBV6-5 to TRBJ1-5; D is perhaps TRBD1 (6 bases). With 2 bases removed from V and 8 bases from J, the gap between germline ends came to 13 bases. This CDR3 contains 14 residues. In germline, CDR1 is MNHEY, CDR2 SVGAGI. In DNA form, the CDR3 reads TGTGCCAGCAGTTACACGTGGGGGGACAAGCCCCAGCATTTT. Protein sequence: CASSYTWGDKPQHF.

This clone was detected once. The rearrangement joins TRBV5-6 to TRBJ2-5; the D call may be TRBD1 or TRBD2 (7 bases each). Per the germline V gene, CDR1 is SGHDT and CDR2 is YYEEEE. The CDR3 covers 16 residues. V lost 6 bases and J 1 base, leaving 19 bases between the germline ends. As DNA, the CDR3 is TGTGCCAGCACCCAGGGGGGGGGCAGAAGCCAAGAGACCCAGTACTTC. It codes for CASTQGGGRSQETQYF.

This clone was counted once. V and J are TRBV4-3 and TRBJ2-1; TRBD2 matches 13 bases. Unmatched junction bases numbered 8, after V lost 2 bases and J lost 7 bases. This CDR3 region has 17 residues. Germline V gene data show CDR1 as LGHNA and CDR2 as YSLEER. The CDR3 loop is CASSQTKGLAGYNEQFF. The CDR3 nucleotides read TGCGCCAGCAGCCAAACCAAGGGACTAGCGGGATATAATGAGCAGTTCTTC.

The CDR3 here is CASSPPDDRVGTEAFF. The CDR3 coding sequence is TGTGCCAGCAGCCCACCTGATGACAGGGTGGGCACTGAAGCTTTCTTT. The chain combines TRBV4-2 with TRBJ1-1; 7 bases agree with TRBD1. CDR3 length: 16 amino acids. Germline loops: CDR1 LGHNA, CDR2 YNFKEQ. V shed 4 bases, J shed 4 bases, and the junction held 12 bases outside the gene matches.

V and J are TRBV11-3 and TRBJ2-1; TRBD2 matches 7 bases. Unmatched junction bases numbered 10, after V lost 5 bases and J lost 3 bases. This CDR3 is built from 16 residues. CDR1 is SGHNT, CDR2 YENEEA, per germline. The CDR3 DNA sequence: TGTGCCAGCAGCATTGGGCCTAGCGGATTCTACAATGAGCAGTTCTTC. This sequence encodes CASSIGPSGFYNEQFF.

The chain links TRBV9 to TRBJ1-2, with 7 bases that match TRBD1. Germline loops: CDR1 SGDLS, CDR2 YYNGEE. Trimming at V came to 0 bases and at J to 0 bases, leaving 5 bases not matched to a gene. This CDR3 has 16 residues. This CDR3 is CASSVGGQPANYGYTF. In DNA form, the CDR3 reads TGTGCCAGCAGCGTAGGGGGACAGCCCGCTAACTATGGCTACACCTTC. Looking up the rest from reference TRBV9 and TRBJ1-2 gives the full variable domain: DSGVTQTPKHLITATGQRVTLRCSPRSGDLSVYWYQQSLDQGLQFLIQYYNGEERAKGNILERFSAQQFPDLHSELNLSSLELGDSALYFCASSVGGQPANYGYTFGSGTRLTVV.

In nucleotides, the CDR3 is TGTGCCAGCAGCTTAGATAGGGGGGCGGGACACGAGCAGTACTTC. Translated, it gives CASSLDRGAGHEQYF. The rearrangement uses TRBV11-2 and TRBJ2-7, with D possibly being TRBD1 or TRBD2 (6 bases each). V was clipped by 0 bases and J by 5 bases, with 14 bases between them. CDR1 and CDR2 from the germline V gene are SGHAT and FQNNGV. The CDR3 is 15 residues long.

V and J are TRBV11-2 and TRBJ2-7; TRBD2 matches 9 bases. CDR1 is SGHAT, CDR2 FQNNGV, per germline. V shed 3 bases and J 3 bases; nucleotides not matched to a gene: 3. This CDR3 has 14 amino acids. The CDR3 DNA sequence: TGTGCCAGCAGCTTTCTAGCGGGGTACTACGAGCAGTACTTC. Translated: CASSFLAGYYEQYF.